The 23 T cell receptor beta chains listed next were all sequenced from one sample in a study of CD8 T cells in ankylosing spondylitis. Study outcomes and limitations: Apparently characteristic of ankylosing spondylitis blood was a TCR beta motif (eight highly homologous variants).

Antigen specificity for these receptors is unknown. TCRdb re-derived calls from the 5' RACE reads in MiXCR, one entry per CDR3 protein. The table has about 800,000 distinct CDR3 sequences, about 12% seen once. The sample taken for sequencing was blood, either unsorted or a sorted T cell fraction (not recorded which). The receptors originated from a male donor with ankylosing spondylitis.

The gene calls are TRBV20-1 and TRBJ1-1; the D gene is possibly TRBD1 (5 bases). V dropped 5 bases and J dropped 6 bases, with 22 bases sitting between them. Germline CDR1 is DFQATT and CDR2 is SNEGSKA (reference sequence). The CDR3 is 15 residues long. Here the CDR3 reads CSASGPRVIWAEAFF. The CDR3 DNA reads as TGCAGTGCTTCGGGACCCAGGGTCATCTGGGCTGAAGCTTTCTTT.

In its sample, this clonotype was seen a few times. The genes are TRBV11-2 and TRBJ2-4; D remains ambiguous. The V end was cut by 1 base, the J end by 7 bases, with 5 bases between. Germline-derived CDR1 and CDR2 are SGHAT and FQNNGV. The CDR3 has 12 residues. The CDR3 DNA reads TGTGCCAGCAGCTTAGTATTTAACATTCAGTACTTC. Its translation is CASSLVFNIQYF.

This clonotype has more than one count but fewer than ten. The chain uses TRBV7-9 and TRBJ2-5; TRBD1 matches 7 bases. CDR1 and CDR2 (germline): SEHNR, FQNEAQ (reference sequence). Trimming cost V 5 bases and J 2 bases; bases outside gene matches: 8. The length of the CDR3 is 15 residues. The CDR3 region has the DNA TGTGCCAGCAGCCTACTTGGGACAGTACAAGAGACCCAGTACTTC. The encoded protein is CASSLLGTVQETQYF.

The chain uses TRBV11-2 and TRBJ2-7; D is perhaps TRBD1 (6 bases). Germline lookup yields CDR1 SGHAT and CDR2 FQNNGV. V was shortened by 3 bases and J by 6 bases, with 12 bases between the two germline ends. The CDR3 contains 13 residues. The CDR3 loop is CASSFTGISEQYF. The CDR3 coding sequence is TGTGCCAGCAGCTTCACAGGGATCAGCGAGCAGTACTTC.

Only a few counts were recorded for this clonotype. The chain combines TRBV20-1 with TRBJ1-5; tentative D call: TRBD1 (6 bases). CDR3 length equals 14 residues. Germline-derived CDR1 and CDR2 are DFQATT and SNEGSKA (reference sequence). V was cut by 6 bases and J by 6 bases, with 18 bases left in between. CDR3: CSAGGTVDLQPQHF. DNA of the CDR3: TGCAGTGCAGGGGGAACAGTTGACCTTCAGCCCCAGCATTTT.

The chain has TRBV9 and TRBJ2-2; the D gene is possibly TRBD2 (5 bases). Between the trimmed V and J ends, which lost 0 bases and 5 bases, there was a span of 11 bases. Germline CDR1 reads SGDLS; CDR2 reads YYNGEE. The CDR3 runs 15 residues. The CDR3 DNA reads as TGTGCCAGCAGCGTAGAGTACGGGAAAACCGGGGAGCTGTTTTTT. Translation gives CASSVEYGKTGELFF.

There are a few counts of this clonotype. The chain combines TRBV12-3 or TRBV12-4 with TRBJ1-2; 7 nucleotides align to TRBD1. The trim removed 5 bases at V and 6 bases at J, leaving 6 bases unmatched. This CDR3 contains 13 residues. This CDR3 is CASSGTGVHGYTF. The CDR3 coding sequence is TGTGCCAGCAGTGGCACAGGGGTGCATGGCTACACCTTC.

This clonotype occurred a few times. The chain joins TRBV5-1 to TRBJ2-6; no definite D call. V lost 2 bases to trimming and J lost 2 bases, with 11 bases between them. The CDR3 has 16 residues. Germline V lookup: CDR1 SGHRS, CDR2 YFSETQ. CDR3 nucleotide sequence: TGCGCCAGCAGCTTATATACACTTACTGGGGCCAACGTCCTGACTTTC. This encodes CASSLYTLTGANVLTF.

This clonotype turned up a few times. The chain recombines TRBV6-1 with TRBJ2-7; 8 bases fit TRBD1. This CDR3 region has 14 residues. Germline V CDR1 and CDR2: MNHNS, SASEGT. With V trimmed by 6 bases and J by 4 bases, 8 bases remained unmatched. The CDR3 loop reads CASSPGQGMYEQYF. The CDR3 DNA sequence: TGTGCCAGCAGCCCCGGACAGGGCATGTACGAGCAGTACTTC.

The CDR3 loop is CATSDLSGEGRTNEQFF. CDR3 nucleotide sequence: TGTGCCACCAGTGATTTATCGGGGGAGGGTAGGACCAATGAGCAGTTCTTC. The chain carries TRBV24-1 and TRBJ2-1; TRBD2 aligns across 7 bases. From germline, CDR1 is KGHDR and CDR2 SFDVKD. The CDR3 consists of 17 residues. The ends lost 1 base at V and 6 bases at J; junction bases unmatched: 11.

There are a few counts of this clonotype. The chain uses TRBV5-1 and TRBJ1-4; TRBD1 matches 7 bases. The CDR3 spans 16 residues. Germline V gives CDR1 SGHRS, CDR2 YFSETQ. With 3 bases clipped from V and 3 bases from J, the junction kept 8 bases outside the gene matches. The CDR3 coding sequence is TGCGCCAGCAGCTCGGTGGAGGGGACAGCTAATGAAAAACTGTTTTTT. As protein: CASSSVEGTANEKLFF. The variable domain in full, completed from reference TRBV5-1 and TRBJ1-4, reads KAGVTQTPRYLIKTRGQQVTLSCSPISGHRSVSWYQQTPGQGLQFLFEYFSETQRNKGNFPGRFSGRQFSNSRSEMNVSTLELGDSALYLCASSSVEGTANEKLFFGSGTQLSVL.

The chain has TRBV5-1 and TRBJ2-1; 7 nucleotides agree with TRBD2. Germline-derived CDR1 and CDR2 are SGHRS and YFSETQ. CDR3 length: 15 amino acids. The J segment lost 2 bases and the V segment lost 0 bases, leaving 2 bases of the junction unmatched. The DNA of the CDR3 is TGCGCCAGCAGCTTGGGAAGCGGGACCTACAATGAGCAGTTCTTC. Protein: CASSLGSGTYNEQFF. Looking up the rest from reference TRBV5-1 and TRBJ2-1 gives the full variable domain: KAGVTQTPRYLIKTRGQQVTLSCSPISGHRSVSWYQQTPGQGLQFLFEYFSETQRNKGNFPGRFSGRQFSNSRSEMNVSTLELGDSALYLCASSLGSGTYNEQFFGPGTRLTVL.

The sample holds a few counts of this clonotype. This chain joins TRBV24-1 and TRBJ1-1; tentatively, D is TRBD1 (5 bases). Germline values: CDR1 KGHDR, CDR2 SFDVKD. V lost 5 bases to trimming and J lost 5 bases, with 17 bases between them. The CDR3 runs 15 residues. The CDR3 reads CATSGFSRGRTEAFF. In DNA, the CDR3 is TGTGCCACCAGTGGATTTAGTAGGGGAAGGACTGAAGCTTTCTTT.

The chain has TRBV9 and TRBJ2-3; TRBD1 matches 8 bases. The V gene's germline CDR1 is SGDLS and CDR2 YYNGEE. The CDR3 contains 16 residues. Unmatched junction bases numbered 9, after V lost 4 bases and J lost 2 bases. This CDR3 reads CASSLSGTGYTDTQYF. Written as DNA, the CDR3 is TGTGCCAGCAGCCTATCCGGGACAGGCTACACAGATACGCAGTATTTT.

This clonotype was counted only a few times. This rearrangement joins TRBV9 to TRBJ2-3, with D possibly called TRBD1 or TRBD2 (5 bases each). Germline loops: CDR1 SGDLS, CDR2 YYNGEE. The CDR3 consists of 15 residues. Trimming stripped 5 bases from V and 8 bases from J, with 21 bases between. The CDR3 sequence is CASRYGADDAVTQYF. The CDR3 bases are TGTGCCAGCAGGTACGGGGCGGACGACGCGGTTACGCAGTATTTT.

The chain carries TRBV6-5 and TRBJ1-1; no reliable D call. Trimming stripped 6 bases from V and 0 bases from J, with 14 bases between. The CDR3 is made up of 15 amino acids. Germline V gives CDR1 MNHEY, CDR2 SVGAGI. The CDR3 bases are TGTGCCAGCAGGTACGCTGGGATGCTGAACACTGAAGCTTTCTTT. Translated: CASRYAGMLNTEAFF.

A few counts support this clonotype. This chain uses TRBV7-2 with TRBJ1-5, with 8 bases identical to TRBD1. Losses at the gene ends were 2 bases for V and 0 bases for J; bases not matched to a gene: 6. The CDR3 runs 17 residues. Germline values: CDR1 SGHTA, CDR2 FQGNSA. DNA for the CDR3: TGTGCCAGCAGCTTAACACAGGGGGGGTATAGCAATCAGCCCCAGCATTTT. It yields the protein CASSLTQGGYSNQPQHF.

This rearrangement joins TRBV2 to TRBJ1-5, with no clear D. Germline-derived CDR1 and CDR2 are SNHLY and FYNNEI. V was pared by 8 bases and J by 0 bases, with 8 bases between. There are 13 residues in the CDR3. The CDR3 loop reads CASDRDSNQPQHF. The CDR3 DNA sequence: TGTGCCAGCGATAGGGATAGCAATCAGCCCCAGCATTTT.

This clonotype showed up just a few times. The chain is built from TRBV7-4 and TRBJ2-5; D is possibly TRBD2 (6 bases). V dropped 0 bases and J dropped 5 bases, with 16 bases sitting between them. The V gene's germline CDR1 is SGHVT and CDR2 SQSDAQ. The CDR3 contains 16 residues. This chain's CDR3 is CASSLALTTGVETQYF. DNA of the CDR3: TGTGCCAGCAGCTTAGCCCTGACGACGGGGGTGGAGACCCAGTACTTC.

This chain links TRBV11-2 with TRBJ1-5; no definite D call. Per the germline V gene, CDR1 is SGHAT and CDR2 is FQNNGV. The CDR3 runs 13 residues. V lost 0 bases and J 6 bases, leaving 6 bases between the germline ends. In DNA form, the CDR3 reads TGTGCCAGCAGCTTAGATCGGATTCAGCCCCAGCATTTT. Encoded protein: CASSLDRIQPQHF.

Only one count was recorded for this clonotype. A read error may produce the germline difference seen at one junction end. This sequence joins TRBV24-1 and TRBJ1-1, with 8 bases fitting TRBD1. This CDR3 spans 13 amino acids. Germline CDR1 reads KGHDR; CDR2 reads SFDVKD. This chain's CDR3 is CATRDRVGSATTF. As DNA, the CDR3 is TGTGCCACCAGGGACAGGGTTGGTTCCGCCACGACCTTT.

The chain combines TRBV15 with TRBJ2-1; tentative D call: TRBD2 (5 bases). V was clipped by 6 bases and J by 8 bases, with 29 bases between them. This CDR3 spans 18 amino acids. The germline gives CDR1 LNHNV, CDR2 YYDKDF (reference sequence). The CDR3 reads CATREAVAVIGRRHEQFF. DNA for the CDR3: TGTGCCACCAGAGAGGCGGTGGCGGTTATCGGCCGGAGGCATGAGCAGTTCTTC.

This clonotype was seen more than once but under ten times. The gene calls are TRBV18 and TRBJ2-3; D gene uncertain. Germline CDR1 reads KGHSH; CDR2 reads LQKENI. V was cut by 0 bases and J by 0 bases, with 13 bases left in between. The CDR3 covers 17 residues. In nucleotides, the CDR3 is TGTGCCAGCTCACCACCGAACCCCGGTGCTAGCACAGATACGCAGTATTTT. It is translated as CASSPPNPGASTDTQYF.